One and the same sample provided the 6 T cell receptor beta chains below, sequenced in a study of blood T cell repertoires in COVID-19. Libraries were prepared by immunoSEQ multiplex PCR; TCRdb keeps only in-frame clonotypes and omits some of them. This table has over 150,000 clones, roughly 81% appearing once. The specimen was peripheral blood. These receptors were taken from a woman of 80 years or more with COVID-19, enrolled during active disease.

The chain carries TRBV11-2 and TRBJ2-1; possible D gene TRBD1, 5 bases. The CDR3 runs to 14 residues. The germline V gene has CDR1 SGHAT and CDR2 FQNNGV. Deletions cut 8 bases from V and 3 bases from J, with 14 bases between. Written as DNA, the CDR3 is TGTGCCAGCCGGACACCTTTAGACTACAATGAGCAGTTCTTC. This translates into CASRTPLDYNEQFF.

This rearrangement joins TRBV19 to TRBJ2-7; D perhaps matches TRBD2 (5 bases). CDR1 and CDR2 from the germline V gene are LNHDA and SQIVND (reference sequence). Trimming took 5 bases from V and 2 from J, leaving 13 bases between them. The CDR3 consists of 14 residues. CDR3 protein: CASSFGGYTYEQYF. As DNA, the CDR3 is TGTGCCAGTAGTTTCGGCGGGTATACCTACGAGCAGTACTTC. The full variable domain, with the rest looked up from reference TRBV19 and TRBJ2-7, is DGGITQSPKYLFRKEGQNVTLSCEQNLNHDAMYWYRQDPGQGLRLIYYSQIVNDFQKGDIAEGYSVSREKKESFPLTVTSAQKNPTAFYLCASSFGGYTYEQYFGPGTRLTVT.

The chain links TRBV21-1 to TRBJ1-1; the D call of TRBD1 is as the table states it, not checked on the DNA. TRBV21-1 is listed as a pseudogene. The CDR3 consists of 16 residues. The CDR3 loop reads CASSARDRGMNTEAFF. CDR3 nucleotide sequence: TGTGCCAGCAGCGCCCGGGACAGGGGTATGAACACTGAAGCTTTCTTT.

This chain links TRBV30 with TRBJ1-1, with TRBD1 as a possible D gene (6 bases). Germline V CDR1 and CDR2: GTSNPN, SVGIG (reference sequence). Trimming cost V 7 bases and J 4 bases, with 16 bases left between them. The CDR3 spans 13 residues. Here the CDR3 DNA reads TGTGCCTCTCTCCCTACAGGGTTCACTGAAGCTTTCTTT. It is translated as CASLPTGFTEAFF.

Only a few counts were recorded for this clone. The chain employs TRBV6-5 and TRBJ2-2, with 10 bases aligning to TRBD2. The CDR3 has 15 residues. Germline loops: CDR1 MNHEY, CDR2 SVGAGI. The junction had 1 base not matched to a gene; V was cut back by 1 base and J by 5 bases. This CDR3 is CASSYLTSGTGELFF. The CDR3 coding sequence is TGTGCCAGCAGTTACTTGACTAGCGGGACCGGGGAGCTGTTTTTT.

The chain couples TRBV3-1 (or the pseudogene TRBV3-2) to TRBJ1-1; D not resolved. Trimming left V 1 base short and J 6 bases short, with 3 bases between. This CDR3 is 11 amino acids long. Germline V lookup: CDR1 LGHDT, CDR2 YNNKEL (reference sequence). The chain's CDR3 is CASSQASEAFF. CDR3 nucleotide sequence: TGTGCCAGCAGCCAAGCTTCTGAAGCTTTCTTT.